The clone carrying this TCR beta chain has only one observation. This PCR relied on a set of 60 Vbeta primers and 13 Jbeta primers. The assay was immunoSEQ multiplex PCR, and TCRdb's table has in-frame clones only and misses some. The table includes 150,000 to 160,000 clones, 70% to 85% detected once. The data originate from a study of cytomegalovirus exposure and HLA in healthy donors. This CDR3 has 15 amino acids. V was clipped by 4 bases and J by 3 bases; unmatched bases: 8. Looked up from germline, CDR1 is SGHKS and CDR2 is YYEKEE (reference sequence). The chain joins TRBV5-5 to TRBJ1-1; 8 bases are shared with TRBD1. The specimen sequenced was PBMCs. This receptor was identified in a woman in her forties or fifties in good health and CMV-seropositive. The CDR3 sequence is CASSLIGTGYTEAFF. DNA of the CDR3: TGTGCCAGCAGCCTGATTGGGACAGGCTACACTGAAGCTTTCTTT.